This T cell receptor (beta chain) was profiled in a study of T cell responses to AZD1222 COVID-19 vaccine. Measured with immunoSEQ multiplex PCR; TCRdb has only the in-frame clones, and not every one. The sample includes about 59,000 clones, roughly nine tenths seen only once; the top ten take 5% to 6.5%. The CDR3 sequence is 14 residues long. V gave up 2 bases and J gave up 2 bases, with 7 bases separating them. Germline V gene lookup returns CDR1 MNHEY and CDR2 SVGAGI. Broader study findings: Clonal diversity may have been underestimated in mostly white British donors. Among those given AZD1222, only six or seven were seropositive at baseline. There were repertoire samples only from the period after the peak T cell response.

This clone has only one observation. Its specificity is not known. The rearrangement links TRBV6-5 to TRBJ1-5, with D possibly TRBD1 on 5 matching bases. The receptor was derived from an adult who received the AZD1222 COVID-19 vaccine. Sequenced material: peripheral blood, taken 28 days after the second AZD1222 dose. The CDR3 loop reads CASSYRGGNQPQHF. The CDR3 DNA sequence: TGTGCCAGCAGTTACAGGGGCGGCAATCAGCCCCAGCATTTT.